The clone carrying this T cell receptor beta chain was recorded once. This could be a read error, since a much larger clone is one nucleotide away. The entry originates in a study of T-cell reconstitution after alpha-beta-depleted transplantation in children. This CDR3 comprises 14 residues. Trimming shortened V by 0 bases and J by 6 bases, and 12 bases separated the two germline ends. The germline V gene encodes CDR1 LGHNA and CDR2 YNFKEQ. Unique molecular identifiers were built into the TCRbeta library. A single record per CDR3 protein comes from TCRdb applying MiXCR to the PCR reads. The sample consists of approximately 290,000 distinct CDR3 sequences, around a tenth of them appearing once.

This sequence was found in a male patient aged 2-15 years who had a stem cell transplant for chronic granulomatous disease, so the T cells may come from the graft donor. Material: peripheral blood, obtained 180 days after TCRalphabeta/CD19-depleted stem cell transplant. The rearrangement joins TRBV4-2 to TRBJ2-7; D is perhaps TRBD2 (5 bases). CDR3 residues: CASSQDERESEQYF. The CDR3, as DNA: TGTGCCAGCAGCCAAGATGAGAGGGAATCCGAGCAGTACTTC.